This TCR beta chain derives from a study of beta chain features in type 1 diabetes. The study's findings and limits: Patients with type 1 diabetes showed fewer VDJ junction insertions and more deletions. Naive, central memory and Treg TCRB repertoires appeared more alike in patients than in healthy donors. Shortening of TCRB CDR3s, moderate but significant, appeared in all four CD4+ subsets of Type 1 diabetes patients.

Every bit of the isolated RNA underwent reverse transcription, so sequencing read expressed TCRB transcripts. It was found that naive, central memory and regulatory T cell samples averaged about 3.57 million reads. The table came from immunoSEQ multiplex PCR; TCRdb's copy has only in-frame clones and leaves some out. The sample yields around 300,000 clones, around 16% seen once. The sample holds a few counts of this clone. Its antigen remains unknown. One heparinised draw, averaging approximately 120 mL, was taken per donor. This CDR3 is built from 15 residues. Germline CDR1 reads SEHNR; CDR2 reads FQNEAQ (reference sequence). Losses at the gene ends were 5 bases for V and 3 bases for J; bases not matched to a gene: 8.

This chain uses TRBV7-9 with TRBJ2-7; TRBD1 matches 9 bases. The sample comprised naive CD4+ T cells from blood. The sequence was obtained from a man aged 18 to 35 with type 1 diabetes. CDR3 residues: CASSQHGTGFYEQYF. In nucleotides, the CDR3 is TGTGCCAGCAGCCAGCACGGGACAGGGTTCTACGAGCAGTACTTC.